This T cell receptor (beta chain) originates from a study of blood T cell repertoires in COVID-19 (dated by TCRdb to 2019 to 2021). Notes on the research overall: Samples covering the acute and convalescent phases of COVID-19 were provided by collaborators in the United States, Italy and Spain. The repertoires were released in a freely available public database meant as a resource for research on the immune response to SARS-CoV-2. Nearly every sample came with metadata listing a de-identified subject ID, COVID-19 status, age in years and sex. Subjects who had been exposed to COVID-19, were actively infected with it, or had recovered from it provided the deeply sampled blood TCRbeta repertoires that made up the dataset. Samples came from the ongoing ImmuneRACE study (first 160 participants) plus 1,254 subjects from 6 global collaborators. HLA class I and class II types, where available, came from metadata supplied by the sample provider rather than from assay-based typing. The prospective study material was composed of cDNA or gDNA derived from T cells, B-cell-depleted T cells, or PBMCs. The study at large found these results: The amount of clinical and demographic metadata varied by source and participant and was provided uncurated.

For CDR1 and CDR2, the germline V gene (reference sequence) lists DFQATT and SNEGSKA. The CDR3 contains 11 residues, cysteine and phenylalanine counted. Only the CDR3 region is kept as DNA, spanning 33 bases read in frame from base 1. Deletion took 5 bases off V and 3 bases off J, with a span of 8 bases between the germline ends. TCRbeta CDR3 regions were amplified from genomic DNA using the immunoSEQ Assay, a bias-controlled multiplex PCR. On the authors' methods: The number of nucleated cells in each sample was estimated from the amplification of reference gene primers within the assay. To quantify the absolute abundance of each unique TCRbeta CDR3 rearrangement, sequence reads were collapsed and filtered. For each sample, productive Simpson clonality was calculated by taking the square root of Simpson's diversity index across productive rearrangements. This is the immuneACCESS table as TCRdb keeps it, with only in-frame sequences that have V and J called. A part of the clones is gone; compared with another copy, unresolved V genes explain less than half, and the rest is unexplained. The V and J calls and the clone size are those of that table, but D and trimming were determined from the DNA. The sample records roughly 200,000 clones, roughly four fifths of which are singletons. The ten largest clones represent approximately 4.8% of the sample.

To note about this clone: Its antigen is currently not known. Base qualities are not provided; no much larger clone lies one nucleotide away.

In the prospective study, participants were roughly 18 to 95 years old, resided in about two dozen geographic areas of the United States, and were enrolled through a virtual design. In the prospective study, participants were assigned to cohorts based on the clinical history participants reported in a screening survey and a study questionnaire. Exposed participants had been in contact, within 2 weeks of entering the study, with a person who had a PCR-confirmed or clinician-diagnosed case of COVID-19. In the prospective study, mobile phlebotomists collected whole blood, serum and a nasopharyngeal or oropharyngeal swab from each participant. Prospective study participants could optionally give additional blood draws and questionnaires over an approximately two-month period. Prospective study blood samples were shipped either frozen or at room temperature before DNA extraction.

The sequence was obtained from a woman between 50 and 59 years old who had been exposed to COVID-19. The chain joins TRBV20-1 to TRBJ2-7, with no D gene named confidently. The material sequenced was PBMCs or T cells enriched from blood (not recorded which). The bases are TGCAGTGCTCTCGTAGACTACGAGCAGTACTTC. Protein translation: CSALVDYEQYF.